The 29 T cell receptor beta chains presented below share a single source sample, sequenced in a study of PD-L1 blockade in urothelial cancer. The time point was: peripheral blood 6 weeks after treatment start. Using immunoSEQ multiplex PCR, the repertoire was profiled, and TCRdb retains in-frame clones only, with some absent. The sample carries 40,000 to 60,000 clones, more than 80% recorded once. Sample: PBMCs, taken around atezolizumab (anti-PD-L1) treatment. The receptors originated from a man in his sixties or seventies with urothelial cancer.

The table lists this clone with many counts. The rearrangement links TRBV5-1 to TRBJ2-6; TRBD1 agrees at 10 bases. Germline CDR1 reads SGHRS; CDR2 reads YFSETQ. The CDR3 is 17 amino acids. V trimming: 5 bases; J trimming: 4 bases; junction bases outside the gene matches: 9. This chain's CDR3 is CASSPGTGAPGANVLTF. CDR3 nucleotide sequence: TGCGCCAGCAGTCCCGGGACAGGGGCGCCCGGGGCCAACGTCCTGACTTTC.

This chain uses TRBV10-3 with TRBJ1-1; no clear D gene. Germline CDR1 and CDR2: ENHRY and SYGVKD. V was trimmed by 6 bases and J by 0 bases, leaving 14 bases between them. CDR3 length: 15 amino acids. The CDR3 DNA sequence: TGTGCCATCAGCGGGGTCAAACCCCTGAACACTGAAGCTTTCTTT. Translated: CAISGVKPLNTEAFF.

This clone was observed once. The CDR3 sequence is CASSRDRGNYGYTF. CDR3 nucleotides: TGTGCCAGCTCCCGGGACAGGGGGAACTATGGCTACACCTTC. V usage is TRBV18 and J usage is TRBJ1-2, with 11 nucleotides matching TRBD1. Losses at the gene ends were 6 bases for V and 2 bases for J; bases not matched to a gene: 2. This CDR3 comprises 14 residues. Germline V gene sequence: CDR1 KGHSH, CDR2 LQKENI.

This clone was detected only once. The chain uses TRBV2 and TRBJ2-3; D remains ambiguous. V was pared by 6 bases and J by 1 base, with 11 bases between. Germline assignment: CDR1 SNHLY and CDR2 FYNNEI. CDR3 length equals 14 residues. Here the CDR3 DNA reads TGTGCCAGCAGCGAGAGTGCCCGCACAGATACGCAGTATTTT. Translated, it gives CASSESARTDTQYF.

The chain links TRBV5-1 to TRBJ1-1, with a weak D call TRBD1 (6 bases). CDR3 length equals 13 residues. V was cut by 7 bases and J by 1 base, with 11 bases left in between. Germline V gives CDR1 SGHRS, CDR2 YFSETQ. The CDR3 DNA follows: TGCGCCAGCGGGGAGGGGGGGAACACTGAAGCTTTCTTT. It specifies CASGEGGNTEAFF.

CDR3: CASSIVGRGENEQFF. CDR3 bases: TGTGCCAGTAGTATAGTTGGCAGGGGAGAGAATGAGCAGTTCTTC. V is TRBV19 and J is TRBJ2-1; weak D call: TRBD1 (6 bases). Deletions cut 1 base from V and 7 bases from J, with 14 bases between. CDR3 length: 15 residues. Germline V gene lookup returns CDR1 LNHDA and CDR2 SQIVND (reference sequence). Using reference TRBV19 and TRBJ2-1 for the parts outside the CDR3, the full variable domain is DGGITQSPKYLFRKEGQNVTLSCEQNLNHDAMYWYRQDPGQGLRLIYYSQIVNDFQKGDIAEGYSVSREKKESFPLTVTSAQKNPTAFYLCASSIVGRGENEQFFGPGTRLTVL.

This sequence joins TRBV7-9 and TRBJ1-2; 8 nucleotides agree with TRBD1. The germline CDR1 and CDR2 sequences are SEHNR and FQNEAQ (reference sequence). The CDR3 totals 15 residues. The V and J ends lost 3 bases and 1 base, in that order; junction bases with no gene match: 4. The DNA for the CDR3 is TGTGCCAGCAGCTTTACAGGGGGAAGTAACTATGGCTACACCTTC. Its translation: CASSFTGGSNYGYTF.

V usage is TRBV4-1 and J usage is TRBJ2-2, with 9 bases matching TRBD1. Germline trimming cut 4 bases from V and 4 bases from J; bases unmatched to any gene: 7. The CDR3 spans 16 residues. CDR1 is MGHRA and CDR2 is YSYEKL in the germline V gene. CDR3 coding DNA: TGCGCCAGCAGCCCTACAGGGGGCTGGGGCACCGGGGAGCTGTTTTTT. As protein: CASSPTGGWGTGELFF.

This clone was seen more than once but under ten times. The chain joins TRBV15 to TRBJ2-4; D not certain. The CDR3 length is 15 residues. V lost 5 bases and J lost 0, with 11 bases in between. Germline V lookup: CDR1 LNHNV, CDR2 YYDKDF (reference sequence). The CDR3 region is CATSVAGSAKNIQYF. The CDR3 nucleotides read TGTGCCACCAGCGTGGCAGGATCAGCCAAAAACATTCAGTACTTC.

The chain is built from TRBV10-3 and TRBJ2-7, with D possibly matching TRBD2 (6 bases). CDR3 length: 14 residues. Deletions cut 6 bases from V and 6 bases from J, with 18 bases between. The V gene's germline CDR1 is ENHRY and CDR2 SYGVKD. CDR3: CAIRSGGVEGEQYF. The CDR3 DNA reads TGTGCCATCAGGAGTGGCGGGGTCGAGGGCGAGCAGTACTTC.

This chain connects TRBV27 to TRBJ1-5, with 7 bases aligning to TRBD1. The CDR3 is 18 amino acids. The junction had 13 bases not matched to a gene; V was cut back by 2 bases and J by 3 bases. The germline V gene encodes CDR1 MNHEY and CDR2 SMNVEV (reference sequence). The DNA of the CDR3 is TGTGCCAGCAGTTTAATCTGGGTGTCAGGGGGTGACAATCAGCCCCAGCATTTT. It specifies CASSLIWVSGGDNQPQHF.

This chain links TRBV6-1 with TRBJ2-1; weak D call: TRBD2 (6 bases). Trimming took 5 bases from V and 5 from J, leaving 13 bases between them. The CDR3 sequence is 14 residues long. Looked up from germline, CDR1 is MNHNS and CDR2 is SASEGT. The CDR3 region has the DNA TGTGCCAGCAGTCCCCTGGGGGAGGACAATGAGCAGTTCTTC. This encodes CASSPLGEDNEQFF.

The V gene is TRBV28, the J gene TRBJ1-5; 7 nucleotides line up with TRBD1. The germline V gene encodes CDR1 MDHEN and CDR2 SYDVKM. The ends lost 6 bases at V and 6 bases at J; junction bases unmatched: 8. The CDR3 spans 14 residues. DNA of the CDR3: TGTGCCAGCAGCCGTCAGGGGGGCGGTCAGCCCCAGCATTTT. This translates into CASSRQGGGQPQHF.

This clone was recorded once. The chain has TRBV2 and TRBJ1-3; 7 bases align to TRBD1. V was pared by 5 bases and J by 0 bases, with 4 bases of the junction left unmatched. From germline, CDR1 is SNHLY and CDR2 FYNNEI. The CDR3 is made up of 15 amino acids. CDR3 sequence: CASSSQGDSGNTIYF. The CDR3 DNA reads TGTGCCAGCAGTTCTCAGGGGGACTCTGGAAACACCATATATTTT.

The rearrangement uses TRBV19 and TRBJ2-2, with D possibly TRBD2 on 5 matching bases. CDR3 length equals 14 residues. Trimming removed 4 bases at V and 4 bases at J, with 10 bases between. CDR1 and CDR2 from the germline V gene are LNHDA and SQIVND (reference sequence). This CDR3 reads CASSNRESTGELFF. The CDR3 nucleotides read TGTGCCAGTAGTAATCGGGAAAGCACCGGGGAGCTGTTTTTT.

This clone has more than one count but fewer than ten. The CDR3 is CASRQAGAYSYEQYF. CDR3 bases: TGTGCCAGCAGACAAGCGGGCGCCTACTCCTACGAGCAGTACTTC. The V gene is TRBV6-5, the J gene TRBJ2-7, with D perhaps TRBD2 (6 bases). CDR3 length: 15 amino acids. The germline gives CDR1 MNHEY, CDR2 SVGAGI. Trimming stripped 6 bases from V and 0 bases from J, with 15 bases between.

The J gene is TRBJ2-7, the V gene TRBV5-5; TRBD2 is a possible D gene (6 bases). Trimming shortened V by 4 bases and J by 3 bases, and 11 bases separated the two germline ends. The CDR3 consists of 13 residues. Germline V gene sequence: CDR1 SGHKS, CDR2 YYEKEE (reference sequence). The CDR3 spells CASSPVGGYEQYF. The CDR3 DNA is TGTGCCAGCAGCCCTGTGGGGGGCTACGAGCAGTACTTC.

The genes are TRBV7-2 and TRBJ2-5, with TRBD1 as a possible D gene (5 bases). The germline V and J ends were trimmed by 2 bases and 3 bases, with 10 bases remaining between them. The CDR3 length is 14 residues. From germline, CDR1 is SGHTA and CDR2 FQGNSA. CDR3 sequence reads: CASSLWQGEETQYF. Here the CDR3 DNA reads TGTGCCAGCAGCTTATGGCAGGGTGAAGAGACCCAGTACTTC.

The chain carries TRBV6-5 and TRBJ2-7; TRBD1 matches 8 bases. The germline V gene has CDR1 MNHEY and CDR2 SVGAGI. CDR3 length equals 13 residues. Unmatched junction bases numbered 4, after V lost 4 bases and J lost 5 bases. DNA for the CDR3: TGTGCCAGCAGTTCGACAGGGGAGCACGAGCAGTACTTC. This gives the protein CASSSTGEHEQYF.

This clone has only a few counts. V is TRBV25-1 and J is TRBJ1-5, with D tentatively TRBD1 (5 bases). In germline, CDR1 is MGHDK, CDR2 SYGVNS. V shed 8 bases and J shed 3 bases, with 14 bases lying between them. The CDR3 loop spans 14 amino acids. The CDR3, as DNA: TGTGCCAGCTCCACTACAGGTTCCAATCAGCCCCAGCATTTT. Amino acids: CASSTTGSNQPQHF.

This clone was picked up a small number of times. CDR3 loop: CASSKRAGGIYEQYF. The CDR3 region has the DNA TGTGCCAGCAGCAAAAGGGCCGGGGGGATCTACGAGCAGTACTTC. The chain uses TRBV21-1 and TRBJ2-7; TRBD2, the table's D call, lacks a check against the DNA. TRBV21-1 is reported as a pseudogene. The CDR3 is 15 residues long.

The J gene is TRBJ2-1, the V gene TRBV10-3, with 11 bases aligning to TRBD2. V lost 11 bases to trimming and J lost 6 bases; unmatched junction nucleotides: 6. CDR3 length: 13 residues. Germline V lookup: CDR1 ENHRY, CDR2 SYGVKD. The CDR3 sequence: CAVAGTSGNEQFF. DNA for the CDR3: TGTGCCGTTGCCGGGACTAGCGGCAATGAGCAGTTCTTC.

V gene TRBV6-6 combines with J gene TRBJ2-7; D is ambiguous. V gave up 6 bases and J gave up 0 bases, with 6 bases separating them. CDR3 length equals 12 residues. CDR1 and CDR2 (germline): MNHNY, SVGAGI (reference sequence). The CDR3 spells CASSPFSYEQYF. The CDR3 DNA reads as TGTGCCAGCAGCCCTTTCTCCTACGAGCAGTACTTC.

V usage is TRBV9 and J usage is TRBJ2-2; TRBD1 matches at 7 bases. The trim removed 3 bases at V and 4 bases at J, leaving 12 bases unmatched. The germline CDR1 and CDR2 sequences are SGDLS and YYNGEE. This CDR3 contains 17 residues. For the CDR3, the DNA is TGTGCCAGCAGCGCGACCCGGGACAGTACGGGCACCGGGGAGCTGTTTTTT. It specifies CASSATRDSTGTGELFF.

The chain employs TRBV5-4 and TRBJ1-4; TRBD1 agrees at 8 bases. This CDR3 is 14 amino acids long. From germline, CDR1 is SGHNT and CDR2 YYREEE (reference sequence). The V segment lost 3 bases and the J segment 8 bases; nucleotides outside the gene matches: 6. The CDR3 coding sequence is TGTGCCAGCAGCTCGCAGGGGGCGAAAGAAAAACTGTTTTTT. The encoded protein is CASSSQGAKEKLFF.

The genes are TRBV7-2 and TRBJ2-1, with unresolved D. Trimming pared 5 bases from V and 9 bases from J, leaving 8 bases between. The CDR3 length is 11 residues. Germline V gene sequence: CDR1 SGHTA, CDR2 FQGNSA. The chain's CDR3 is CASSTGSEQFF. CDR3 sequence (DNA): TGTGCCAGCAGCACCGGGTCTGAGCAGTTCTTC.

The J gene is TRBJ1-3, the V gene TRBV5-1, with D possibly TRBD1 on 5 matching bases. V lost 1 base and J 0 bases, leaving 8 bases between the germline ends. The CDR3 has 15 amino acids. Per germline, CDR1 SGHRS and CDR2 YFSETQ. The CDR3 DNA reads TGCGCCAGCAGCTTGCAGGGTAGCTCTGGAAACACCATATATTTT. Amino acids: CASSLQGSSGNTIYF.

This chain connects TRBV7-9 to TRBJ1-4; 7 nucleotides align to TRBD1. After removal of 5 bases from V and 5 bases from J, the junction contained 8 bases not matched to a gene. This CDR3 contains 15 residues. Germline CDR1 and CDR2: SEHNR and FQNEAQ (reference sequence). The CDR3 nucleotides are TGTGCCAGCAGCGGCCGGGGACAGCAAAATGAAAAACTGTTTTTT. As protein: CASSGRGQQNEKLFF.

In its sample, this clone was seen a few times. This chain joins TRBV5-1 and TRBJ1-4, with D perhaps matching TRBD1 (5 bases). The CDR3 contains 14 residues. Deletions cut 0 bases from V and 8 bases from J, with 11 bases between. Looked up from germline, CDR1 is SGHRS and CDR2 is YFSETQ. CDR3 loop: CASSLAGSEEKLFF. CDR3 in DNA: TGCGCCAGCAGCTTGGCAGGGTCGGAGGAAAAACTGTTTTTT.